This passage covers 10 T cell receptor beta chains from one sample sequenced in a study of cytomegalovirus exposure and HLA in healthy donors. PCR involved 60 Vbeta and 13 Jbeta primers. Only in-frame clones appear in the TCRdb table, and some are missing; sequencing was by immunoSEQ multiplex PCR. The sample has about 130,000 clones; 74% are singletons. Input material: PBMCs. The receptors here all came from a man between 35 and 55 years old in good health and CMV-seropositive.

V and J are TRBV15 and TRBJ1-5; 7 bases agree with TRBD1. The CDR3 totals 17 residues. Trimming at V came to 0 bases and at J to 0 bases, leaving 5 bases not matched to a gene. Germline V CDR1 and CDR2: LNHNV, YYDKDF (reference sequence). The CDR3 DNA sequence: TGTGCCACCAGCAGAGACGGACAGGTTCATAGCAATCAGCCCCAGCATTTT. This translates into CATSRDGQVHSNQPQHF.

The gene calls are TRBV9 and TRBJ1-4, with D uncertain. The CDR3 consists of 15 residues. Germline loops: CDR1 SGDLS, CDR2 YYNGEE. Trimming left V 0 bases short and J 8 bases short, with 14 bases between. CDR3 nucleotide sequence: TGTGCCAGCAGCGTAGCTACGACCGGGAGGGAAAAACTGTTTTTT. Amino acid sequence: CASSVATTGREKLFF.

The J gene is TRBJ2-3, the V gene TRBV11-1, with TRBD1 matching 8 bases. This CDR3 spans 15 amino acids. Per the germline V gene, CDR1 is SGHAT and CDR2 is FQDESV (reference sequence). V lost 5 bases to trimming and J lost 1 base; unmatched junction nucleotides: 5. The CDR3 nucleotides are TGTGCCAGCAGCCACCGACAGGGGCGCACAGATACGCAGTATTTT. It is translated as CASSHRQGRTDTQYF. Looking up the rest from reference TRBV11-1 and TRBJ2-3 gives the full variable domain: EAEVAQSPRYKITEKSQAVAFWCDPISGHATLYWYRQILGQGPELLVQFQDESVVDDSQLPKDRFSAERLKGVDSTLKIQPAELGDSAMYLCASSHRQGRTDTQYFGPGTRLTVL.

V gene TRBV9 combines with J gene TRBJ2-3; TRBD2 agrees at 8 bases. The ends lost 0 bases at V and 4 bases at J; junction bases unmatched: 7. CDR1 and CDR2 from the germline V gene are SGDLS and YYNGEE. This CDR3 is 16 amino acids long. DNA of the CDR3: TGTGCCAGCAGCGTAGAGGTAGCGGGGTTTTCAGATACGCAGTATTTT. Translation gives CASSVEVAGFSDTQYF.

V usage is TRBV5-1 and J usage is TRBJ1-1; no clear D gene. The CDR3 runs to 12 residues. V was pared by 5 bases and J by 3 bases, with 8 bases between. Germline-derived CDR1 and CDR2 are SGHRS and YFSETQ. The CDR3: CASRVQDTEAFF. The CDR3 DNA sequence: TGCGCCAGCAGGGTGCAGGACACTGAAGCTTTCTTT.

The chain has TRBV6-6 and TRBJ1-2; maybe TRBD1 (5 bases). Trimming pared 7 bases from V and 2 bases from J, leaving 14 bases between. In germline, CDR1 is MNHNY, CDR2 SVGAGI (reference sequence). This CDR3 region has 14 residues. CDR3 in DNA: TGTGCCAGCATCATTTCTGGGGCCAACTATGGCTACACCTTC. This sequence encodes CASIISGANYGYTF.

The chain employs TRBV11-3 and TRBJ2-7; D might be TRBD2 (6 bases). Germline V lookup: CDR1 SGHNT, CDR2 YENEEA. The CDR3 length is 16 residues. Trimming took off 6 bases at V and 0 bases at J, with 18 bases between the two ends. The CDR3 DNA reads TGTGCCAGCAGTCTAGGGTCAGCGGGCTCCTCCTACGAGCAGTACTTC. Translating it yields CASSLGSAGSSYEQYF.

The chain uses TRBV5-1 and TRBJ2-5; 8 positions match TRBD2. The CDR3 extends over 15 amino acids. Germline V gene lookup returns CDR1 SGHRS and CDR2 YFSETQ. Trimming at V came to 7 bases and at J to 5 bases, leaving 13 bases not matched to a gene. This CDR3 reads CASEYLAGSRETQYF. CDR3 nucleotide sequence: TGCGCCAGCGAATATTTAGCGGGGTCTCGCGAGACCCAGTACTTC. The full variable domain, with the rest looked up from reference TRBV5-1 and TRBJ2-5, is KAGVTQTPRYLIKTRGQQVTLSCSPISGHRSVSWYQQTPGQGLQFLFEYFSETQRNKGNFPGRFSGRQFSNSRSEMNVSTLELGDSALYLCASEYLAGSRETQYFGPGTRLLVL.

The rearrangement links TRBV7-6 to TRBJ2-2; 8 bases map to TRBD1. The V gene's germline CDR1 is SGHVS and CDR2 FNYEAQ. The CDR3 contains 14 residues. Trimming at V came to 6 bases and at J to 7 bases, leaving 7 bases not matched to a gene. Here the CDR3 DNA reads TGTGCCAGCAGACCTGGACAGGGCTTCGGGGAGCTGTTTTTT. Its protein product is CASRPGQGFGELFF.

V and J are TRBV5-6 and TRBJ2-3; 7 bases are a match to TRBD2. The germline gives CDR1 SGHDT, CDR2 YYEEEE. The CDR3 totals 16 residues. V shed 0 bases and J 1 base; nucleotides not matched to a gene: 5. The CDR3 sequence: CASSLGGGGGTDTQYF. For the CDR3, the DNA is TGTGCCAGCAGCTTGGGGGGGGGAGGGGGCACAGATACGCAGTATTTT.